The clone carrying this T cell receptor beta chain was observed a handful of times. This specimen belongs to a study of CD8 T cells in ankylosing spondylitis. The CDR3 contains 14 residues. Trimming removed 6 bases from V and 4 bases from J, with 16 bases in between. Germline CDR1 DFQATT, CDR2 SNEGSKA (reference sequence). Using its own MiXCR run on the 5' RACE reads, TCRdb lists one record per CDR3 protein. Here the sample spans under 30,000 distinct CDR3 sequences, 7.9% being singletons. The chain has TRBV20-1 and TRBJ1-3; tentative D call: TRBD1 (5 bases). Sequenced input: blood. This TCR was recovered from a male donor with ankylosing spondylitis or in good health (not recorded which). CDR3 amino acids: CSAPRGGAGNTIYF. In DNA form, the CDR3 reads TGCAGTGCACCCCGTGGGGGAGCCGGAAACACCATATATTTT.